Listed below are T cell receptor beta chains from one sample, sequenced in a study of patients and donors after allogeneic stem cell transplantation. TCRdb passed the RT-PCR reads through MiXCR, listing each CDR3 protein once. The table records approximately 200,000 distinct CDR3 sequences, less than 45% of them present only once. Material: blood, either unsorted or a sorted T cell fraction (not recorded which). Receptors were obtained from a human donor who was either an allogeneic HSCT recipient or a stem cell or donor lymphocyte infusion donor (not recorded which). It is not recorded whose cells these are; they may come from a transplant donor. Each CDR3 is given with its conserved first and last residue. D genes are given only for firm matches. Where a row states a size, it is once, few, many or the class of an expanded clone; other rows omit it.

cdr3_length	d_call	v_call	clone_size	j_call	cdr3_nt	cdr3_aa
11	-	TRBV20-1	-	TRBJ2-7	TGCAGTGCTCCTCACCTAGGGGAGCAGTACTTC	CSAPHLGEQYF
16	TRBD1	TRBV20-1	-	TRBJ1-3	TGCAGTGCTAGAAAGACAACAGGGGGCTCTGGAAACACCATATATTTT	CSARKTTGGSGNTIYF
15	-	TRBV20-1	once	TRBJ1-1	TGCAGTGCTAGACTGTTTCGGGGGTCGGGCACTGAAGCTTTCTTT	CSARLFRGSGTEAFF
15	TRBD1	TRBV20-1	-	TRBJ1-1	TGCAGTGCTAGAGTTGCAGGGGGCGGGAACACTGAAGCTTTCTTT	CSARVAGGGNTEAFF
14	-	TRBV6-1	-	TRBJ2-5	TGTGCCAGCAGTGGAGAAGGGTACCAAGAGACCCAGTACTTC	CASSGEGYQETQYF
13	TRBD1	TRBV10-2	few	TRBJ2-2	TGCGCCAGCTACAGGGGACGCACCGGGGAGCTGTTTTTT	CASYRGRTGELFF
17	-	TRBV12-3/TRBV12-4	-	TRBJ1-1	TGTGCCAGCAGTCCCCCCCCCAGGGTTGGGTCGAACACTGAAGCTTTCTTT	CASSPPPRVGSNTEAFF
16	-	TRBV4-3	few	TRBJ2-7	TGCGCCAGCAGCCAAGATTATTGGGGGAGCGGGTACGAGCAGTACTTC	CASSQDYWGSGYEQYF
13	-	TRBV2	-	TRBJ2-5	TGTGCCAGCAACGGGGCAGCAGGGGAGACCCAGTACTTC	CASNGAAGETQYF
16	-	TRBV19	few	TRBJ2-3	TGTGCCAGTAGTATAAGACGAGTGGCGGGATTCGATACGCAGTATTTT	CASSIRRVAGFDTQYF
16	-	TRBV27	-	TRBJ1-5	TGTGCCAGCAGTTTAATCTTCCGGACCTTTGATCAGCCCCAGCATTTT	CASSLIFRTFDQPQHF
12	-	TRBV7-2	-	TRBJ1-4	TGTGCCAGCAGCTTAGTAGGAGGGGAACTGTTTTTT	CASSLVGGELFF
12	-	TRBV6-1	once	TRBJ1-1	TGTGCCAGCAGTTTGACATGCACTGAAGCTTTCTTT	CASSLTCTEAFF
15	-	TRBV7-8	-	TRBJ1-2	TGTGCCAGCAGCTTAGGCCCTAGATCTGACTATGGCTACACCTTC	CASSLGPRSDYGYTF
13	-	TRBV20-1	few	TRBJ1-1	TGCAGTGCTTCCACGGGGTTGAACACTGAAGCTTTCTTT	CSASTGLNTEAFF
14	TRBD2	TRBV5-6	few	TRBJ2-7	TGTGCCAGCAGCTTGGCGGGAGGGCTACACGAGCAGTACTTC	CASSLAGGLHEQYF
15	-	TRBV6-5	-	TRBJ2-2	TGTGCCAGCAGTTCAAGACTAGAAGACACCGGGGAGCTGTTTTTT	CASSSRLEDTGELFF
14	-	TRBV5-6	few	TRBJ1-2	TGTGCCAGCAGCTACGACACCCCTTTCTATGGCTACACCTTC	CASSYDTPFYGYTF
14	-	TRBV7-8	-	TRBJ1-1	TGTGCCAGCAGCTTAGACGCATTTGACACTGAAGCTTTCTTT	CASSLDAFDTEAFF
12	-	TRBV2	-	TRBJ1-2	TGTGCCAGCAGTGACAGGAACTATGGCTACACCTTC	CASSDRNYGYTF
14	TRBD1	TRBV5-6	-	TRBJ1-5	TGTGCCAGCAGCTTAGACAGGGGACGGCAGCCCCAGCATTTT	CASSLDRGRQPQHF